This T cell receptor beta chain is drawn from a study of CD8+ T cells in alopecia areata. The ends were cut back, 4 bases at V and 6 bases at J, with 14 bases in the middle. The germline V gene encodes CDR1 SGHRS and CDR2 YFSETQ. The CDR3 extends over 13 amino acids. This clone was picked up a small number of times. Sequencing relied on a cDNA template that was reverse transcribed from extracted RNA. The method was immunoSEQ multiplex PCR; TCRdb's version includes in-frame clones alone and lacks a portion of them. Of 220,000 or so clones listed, 57% are singletons. This clonotype originated in a human donor with alopecia areata. Sequencing was performed on CD4+ T cells sorted from blood, taken at week 0. The chain is built from TRBV5-1 and TRBJ2-7; D remains ambiguous. The CDR3, as DNA: TGCGCCAGCAGCCTGGACCTTCCTGCCGAGCAGTACTTC. It is translated as CASSLDLPAEQYF.